The 27 T cell receptor beta chains reported below all come from one sample, sequenced in a study of beta chain features in type 1 diabetes. Sequenced material consisted of expressed TCRB transcripts (all of the isolated RNA was reverse transcribed). Libraries were prepared by immunoSEQ multiplex PCR; TCRdb keeps only in-frame clonotypes and omits some of them. The sample lists fewer than 200,000 clones; 10% to 15% were seen once. Material for sequencing was central memory CD4+ T cells from blood. Receptors originate from a woman aged 18-29 years in good health.

The chain joins TRBV10-2 to TRBJ1-5; TRBD1 is a possible D gene (5 bases). CDR1 and CDR2 from the germline V gene are WSHSY and SAAADI. This CDR3 contains 13 residues. The V gene lost 7 bases and the J gene lost 0 bases, with 7 bases spanning the gap. CDR3 loop: CASTGGSNQPQHF. The DNA for the CDR3 is TGCGCCAGCACCGGGGGTAGCAATCAGCCCCAGCATTTT.

The V and J genes are TRBV14 and TRBJ2-7; D is unresolved. Germline V gene sequence: CDR1 SGHDN, CDR2 FVKESK. Deletions cut 0 bases from V and 2 bases from J, with 8 bases between. The CDR3 is made up of 14 amino acids. CDR3 DNA: TGTGCCAGCAGCCAAGATTCAGTCCCCTACGAGCAGTACTTC. Amino acid sequence: CASSQDSVPYEQYF.

This clone has more than one count but fewer than ten. This same CDR3 is encoded by further DNA sequences in the sample. The rearrangement uses TRBV30 and TRBJ1-2; D is unresolved. CDR3 length equals 13 residues. CDR1 and CDR2 (germline): GTSNPN, SVGIG (reference sequence). With 2 bases removed from V and 2 bases from J, the gap between germline ends came to 9 bases. The CDR3 loop is CAWSLGINYGYTF. CDR3 sequence (DNA): TGTGCCTGGAGTCTAGGCATAAACTATGGCTACACCTTC.

This clone has just a few counts. The J gene is TRBJ2-7, the V gene TRBV6-5; 11 bases align to TRBD1. The V gene end was trimmed by 4 bases and the J gene end by 4 bases; junction bases not matched to a gene: 6. Germline V gene sequence: CDR1 MNHEY, CDR2 SVGAGI. CDR3 length equals 15 residues. Here the CDR3 reads CASSSRDRGVYEQYF. The DNA for the CDR3 is TGTGCCAGCAGTTCCCGGGACAGGGGGGTTTACGAGCAGTACTTC.

There are a few counts of this clone. The CDR3 spells CSVDQGDQETQYF. The CDR3 DNA is TGCAGCGTTGATCAGGGGGACCAAGAGACCCAGTACTTC. This chain links TRBV29-1 with TRBJ2-5, with TRBD1 matching 7 bases. The length of the CDR3 is 13 residues. The J segment lost 0 bases and the V segment lost 3 bases, leaving 1 base of the junction unmatched. Per germline, CDR1 SQVTM and CDR2 ANQGSEA.

The chain has TRBV29-1 and TRBJ2-7; D is perhaps TRBD1 (5 bases). The CDR3 extends over 13 amino acids. Germline CDR1 reads SQVTM; CDR2 reads ANQGSEA. V shed 4 bases and J shed 0 bases, with 10 bases lying between them. The CDR3 bases are TGCAGCGTTGCGCGGCAGGGCTCCTACGAGCAGTACTTC. It translates to CSVARQGSYEQYF.

The chain joins TRBV6-5 to TRBJ2-1, with 8 bases that match TRBD1. Germline lookup yields CDR1 MNHEY and CDR2 SVGAGI. Trimming removed 10 bases from V and 2 bases from J; junction bases left unmatched: 10. The CDR3 has 15 amino acids. CDR3 sequence: CATERAGQAYNEQFF. Written as DNA, the CDR3 is TGTGCCACAGAACGGGCGGGACAGGCCTACAATGAGCAGTTCTTC.

This sequence joins TRBV30 and TRBJ1-4; 9 bases agree with TRBD1. This CDR3 contains 14 residues. Trimming removed 2 bases from V and 12 bases from J; junction bases left unmatched: 10. Germline V CDR1 and CDR2: GTSNPN, SVGIG (reference sequence). In DNA, the CDR3 is TGTGCCTGGAGTCCTGGGACAGGGAGTTTGGAACTGTTTTTT. Translated: CAWSPGTGSLELFF. Looking up the rest from reference TRBV30 and TRBJ1-4 gives the full variable domain: SQTIHQWPATLVQPVGSPLSLECTVEGTSNPNLYWYRQAAGRGLQLLFYSVGIGQISSEVPQNLSASRPQDRQFILSSKKLLLSDSGFYLCAWSPGTGSLELFFGSGTQLSVL.

This clone was detected a few times. This chain connects TRBV27 to TRBJ1-3; D is undetermined. This CDR3 is 14 amino acids long. CDR1 is MNHEY, CDR2 SMNVEV, per germline (reference sequence). Here the CDR3 DNA reads TGTGTCCCAGCATGGAGTACAACTGGAAACACCATATATTTT. Its protein is CVPAWSTTGNTIYF.

This clone turned up a few times. The CDR3 region is CASSTDRGGYTF. The CDR3 DNA follows: TGTGCCAGCAGCACGGACAGGGGCGGCTACACCTTC. This rearrangement joins TRBV7-2 to TRBJ1-2; 9 positions agree with TRBD1. From germline, CDR1 is SGHTA and CDR2 FQGNSA. After removal of 5 bases from V and 8 bases from J, the junction contained 3 bases not matched to a gene. The CDR3 covers 12 residues.

Notes on this clone: This sample also contains other DNA sequences that code for the same CDR3. The chain is built from TRBV29-1 and TRBJ1-2; TRBD1 aligns across 8 bases. CDR1 is SQVTM, CDR2 ANQGSEA, per germline. The CDR3 runs 12 residues. With V trimmed by 3 bases and J by 8 bases, 5 bases remained unmatched. CDR3 sequence: CSVDGQGDGYTF. In DNA, the CDR3 is TGCAGCGTTGATGGACAGGGTGACGGCTACACCTTC.

This clone was detected a few times. The CDR3 protein is CASSQEALSGRAHYEQYF. As DNA, the CDR3 is TGTGCCAGCAGCCAAGAGGCGCTTAGCGGGAGGGCCCACTACGAGCAGTACTTC. The chain has TRBV4-2 and TRBJ2-7; TRBD2 matches 11 bases. Losses at the gene ends were 0 bases for V and 3 bases for J; bases not matched to a gene: 10. CDR3 length: 18 amino acids. Germline V gives CDR1 LGHNA, CDR2 YNFKEQ.

This chain connects TRBV28 to TRBJ2-4; 9 bases align to TRBD1. The CDR3 sequence is 16 residues long. CDR1 and CDR2 (germline): MDHEN, SYDVKM. V was clipped by 6 bases and J by 8 bases; unmatched bases: 14. Written as DNA, the CDR3 is TGTGCCAGCAGGCGCGGGACAGGGTGGATATCAGACATTCAGTACTTC. Amino acids: CASRRGTGWISDIQYF.

This clone has ten or more counts. The rearrangement joins TRBV27 to TRBJ2-1; TRBD2 matches 7 bases. Trimming cost V 5 bases and J 5 bases; bases outside gene matches: 9. The CDR3 covers 15 residues. Germline-derived CDR1 and CDR2 are MNHEY and SMNVEV (reference sequence). The CDR3 nucleotides read TGTGCCAGCAGTCTGAACGGCGGGAGAAACAATGAGCAGTTCTTC. This encodes CASSLNGGRNNEQFF.

This clone was detected a few times. V gene TRBV2 combines with J gene TRBJ2-5, with D perhaps matching TRBD2 (5 bases). Germline CDR1 is SNHLY and CDR2 is FYNNEI. This CDR3 comprises 13 residues. Trimming shortened V by 4 bases and J by 8 bases, and 14 bases separated the two germline ends. The CDR3 protein is CASSATASGTQYF. The CDR3 DNA is TGTGCCAGCAGTGCGACGGCCTCGGGAACCCAGTACTTC.

V is TRBV4-1 and J is TRBJ2-1; the match to TRBD2 covers 15 bases. With 0 bases clipped from V and 7 bases from J, the junction kept 4 bases outside the gene matches. CDR1 is MGHRA and CDR2 is YSYEKL in the germline V gene. The CDR3 has 17 residues. The CDR3 bases are TGCGCCAGCAGCCAAGATGAGGGGACTAGCGGGAGGAATGAGCAGTTCTTC. Translated, it gives CASSQDEGTSGRNEQFF.

This clone was observed a handful of times. The chain is built from TRBV4-2 and TRBJ1-1; 7 positions match TRBD1. In germline, CDR1 is LGHNA, CDR2 YNFKEQ. This CDR3 has 12 amino acids. V lost 1 base to trimming and J lost 13 bases; unmatched junction nucleotides: 6. Here the CDR3 DNA reads TGTGCCAGCAGCCAAGGCCCAGGGGGTTTTTTCTTT. Amino acids: CASSQGPGGFFF.

The chain uses TRBV4-3 and TRBJ2-2; weak D call: TRBD1 (6 bases). Germline lookup yields CDR1 LGHNA and CDR2 YSLEER. The CDR3 consists of 14 residues. The V gene lost 5 bases and the J gene lost 6 bases, with 13 bases spanning the gap. The CDR3 DNA reads as TGCGCCAGCAGCTCCGACACAGGGCCCGGGGAGCTGTTTTTT. It specifies CASSSDTGPGELFF.

The sample holds a few counts of this clone. The chain recombines TRBV6-5 with TRBJ2-7; 9 bases map to TRBD2. The CDR3 is 16 residues long. Germline trimming cut 0 bases from V and 3 bases from J; bases unmatched to any gene: 6. Germline V lookup: CDR1 MNHEY, CDR2 SVGAGI. In nucleotides, the CDR3 is TGTGCCAGCAGTTACTCGAGGGGTAGCGGGAGCTACGAGCAGTACTTC. Translation gives CASSYSRGSGSYEQYF.

This clone came up a few times. The rearrangement links TRBV5-1 to TRBJ2-2, with 7 bases aligning to TRBD1. Germline CDR1 is SGHRS and CDR2 is YFSETQ. Trimming removed 4 bases from V and 7 bases from J; junction bases left unmatched: 7. This CDR3 contains 14 residues. CDR3 DNA sequence: TGCGCCAGCAGCATTACAGGGGATTACGGGGAGCTGTTTTTT. This encodes CASSITGDYGELFF. Together with reference TRBV5-1 and TRBJ2-2, the CDR3 gives the full variable domain: KAGVTQTPRYLIKTRGQQVTLSCSPISGHRSVSWYQQTPGQGLQFLFEYFSETQRNKGNFPGRFSGRQFSNSRSEMNVSTLELGDSALYLCASSITGDYGELFFGEGSRLTVL.

This rearrangement joins TRBV14 to TRBJ1-3; D not certain. Trimming cost V 2 bases and J 8 bases, with 10 bases left between them. Germline V gene lookup returns CDR1 SGHDN and CDR2 FVKESK. The CDR3 is made up of 13 amino acids. Here the CDR3 DNA reads TGTGCCAGCAGCCAAAATGTCCGGGACACCATATATTTT. Translated: CASSQNVRDTIYF.

This clone has a handful of counts. The chain links TRBV19 to TRBJ1-5, with D tentatively TRBD1 (5 bases). V dropped 7 bases and J dropped 2 bases, with 15 bases sitting between them. Germline V gives CDR1 LNHDA, CDR2 SQIVND (reference sequence). This CDR3 contains 15 residues. In DNA, the CDR3 is TGTGCCAGTACCTCGGGGACTTTAGGCAATCAGCCCCAGCATTTT. It yields the protein CASTSGTLGNQPQHF.

This clone was detected many times. The chain recombines TRBV6-5 with TRBJ2-7, with D possibly matching TRBD2 (6 bases). This CDR3 is 11 amino acids long. Germline V gene data show CDR1 as MNHEY and CDR2 as SVGAGI. The V gene lost 5 bases and the J gene lost 6 bases, with 8 bases spanning the gap. The CDR3 sequence: CASSHGGEQYF. Written as DNA, the CDR3 is TGTGCCAGCAGTCACGGGGGCGAGCAGTACTTC.

This clone was counted a few times. The chain's CDR3 is CASSSVLQETQYF. The CDR3 DNA is TGCGCCAGCAGCTCGGTCCTCCAAGAGACCCAGTACTTC. V and J are TRBV5-1 and TRBJ2-5; D remains unclear. The length of the CDR3 is 13 residues. Trimming removed 3 bases at V and 1 base at J, with 7 bases between. Germline-derived CDR1 and CDR2 are SGHRS and YFSETQ.

This clone was observed a few times. This sequence joins TRBV18 and TRBJ2-7; TRBD1 matches at 9 bases. CDR3 length: 16 amino acids. CDR1 KGHSH and CDR2 LQKENI come from the germline V gene. Trimming at V came to 3 bases and at J to 2 bases, leaving 8 bases not matched to a gene. CDR3 DNA sequence: TGTGCCAGCTCACCTCCTACCGGGACAGGGACCTACGAGCAGTACTTC. Residues: CASSPPTGTGTYEQYF. The variable domain in full, completed from reference TRBV18 and TRBJ2-7, reads NAGVMQNPRHLVRRRGQEARLRCSPMKGHSHVYWYRQLPEEGLKFMVYLQKENIIDESGMPKERFSAEFPKEGPSILRIQQVVRGDSAAYFCASSPPTGTGTYEQYFGPGTRLTVT.

This clone appeared a few times. The same CDR3 can be traced to other DNA sequences in this sample. The rearrangement joins TRBV4-3 to TRBJ2-7; TRBD2 agrees at 11 bases. The V gene end was trimmed by 4 bases and the J gene end by 4 bases; junction bases not matched to a gene: 0. The CDR3 covers 13 residues. Per germline, CDR1 LGHNA and CDR2 YSLEER. The CDR3 loop reads CASSRTSGYEQYF. In DNA, the CDR3 is TGCGCCAGCAGCCGGACTAGCGGGTACGAGCAGTACTTC.

The table lists this clone with a few counts. The chain carries TRBV5-4 and TRBJ1-1; the match to TRBD1 covers 7 bases. Trimming removed 4 bases from V and 1 base from J; junction bases left unmatched: 4. CDR3 length equals 14 residues. Germline values: CDR1 SGHNT, CDR2 YYREEE (reference sequence). The CDR3 nucleotides are TGTGCCAGCAGCCTACGACAGGGGAACACTGAAGCTTTCTTT. Its protein product is CASSLRQGNTEAFF.